This T cell receptor (beta chain) was profiled in a study of Tregs in tolerant kidney transplant recipients. CDR3 size: 13 residues. With V trimmed by 5 bases and J by 6 bases, 7 bases remained unmatched. CDR1 and CDR2 (germline): SGHRS, YFSETQ. General study findings and limits: Activated donor B cell expansion appeared to reveal the most relevant donor-specific TCRbeta repertoire. Biological reproducibility was not directly addressed, but technical replication error appeared minimal. The small number of patients limits these findings pending further validation.

In regard to this clone: Its antigen is still unknown.

The assay was immunoSEQ multiplex PCR, and TCRdb's table has in-frame clones only and misses some. Here the sample spans about 1,700 clones, 68% being singletons. The sequenced sample was CD8+ T cells from blood cultured with allogeneic cells. The TCR sequence derives from a human donor in good health. The chain is built from TRBV5-1 and TRBJ2-7; 8 nucleotides agree with TRBD2. The CDR3 sequence: CASSWRGEGEQYF. The CDR3 DNA reads TGCGCCAGCAGTTGGCGGGGGGAGGGCGAGCAGTACTTC.